The next 15 T cell receptor beta chains were all read from a single sample in a study of T cell clonotyping in hematopoietic cell transplantation. The table came from immunoSEQ multiplex PCR; TCRdb's copy has only in-frame clones and leaves some out. Among 10,000 or so clones, roughly nine tenths were seen once, and the ten largest hold approximately 3.5%. Material for sequencing was peripheral blood mononuclear cells. These TCRs come from a human donor who either received an allogeneic hematopoietic cell transplant for a myeloid malignancy or was a related donor (not recorded which). Some clones in this sample may be carry-over from other donors' samples.

This clone was detected only a few times. The chain is built from TRBV30 and TRBJ1-1; D gene ambiguous. The germline CDR1 and CDR2 sequences are GTSNPN and SVGIG (reference sequence). Trimming stripped 0 bases from V and 7 bases from J, with 15 bases between. The CDR3 runs 14 residues. CDR3 sequence reads: CAWSVRPEKIEAFF. CDR3 sequence (DNA): TGTGCCTGGAGTGTACGGCCCGAGAAAATTGAAGCTTTCTTT.

J is TRBJ1-1 and V is TRBV19; D is ambiguous. Germline CDR1 and CDR2: LNHDA and SQIVND (reference sequence). The V gene lost 3 bases and the J gene lost 1 base, with 6 bases spanning the gap. CDR3 length: 13 amino acids. The CDR3 nucleotides are TGTGCCAGTAGTATGAACCAGAACACTGAAGCTTTCTTT. This translates into CASSMNQNTEAFF.

The V gene is TRBV19, the J gene TRBJ1-2, with 8 positions matching TRBD1. Germline CDR1 LNHDA, CDR2 SQIVND (reference sequence). CDR3 length equals 16 residues. The V segment lost 8 bases and the J segment 4 bases; nucleotides outside the gene matches: 15. Here the CDR3 reads CASSDRERGTGYGYTF. CDR3 nucleotide sequence: TGTGCCAGTTCGGACAGGGAAAGGGGTACGGGCTATGGCTACACCTTC.

The chain links TRBV29-1 to TRBJ1-2; D remains ambiguous. V gave up 6 bases and J gave up 4 bases, with 15 bases separating them. The CDR3 contains 13 residues. CDR1 is SQVTM, CDR2 ANQGSEA, per germline. CDR3 amino acids: CSVQWEALYGYTF. The CDR3 coding sequence is TGCAGCGTCCAGTGGGAGGCCCTCTATGGCTACACCTTC.

The CDR3 DNA reads as TGTGCCAGCAGCGTACGTGGCAATCAGCCCCAGCATTTT. Translated: CASSVRGNQPQHF. This chain joins TRBV7-2 and TRBJ1-5; D is unresolved. The CDR3 totals 13 residues. The germline gives CDR1 SGHTA, CDR2 FQGNSA. The germline V and J ends were trimmed by 5 bases and 2 bases, with 7 bases remaining between them.

V and J are TRBV11-2 and TRBJ2-5, with 8 bases matching TRBD1. CDR1 is SGHAT, CDR2 FQNNGV, per germline. The CDR3 runs to 16 residues. Trimming cost V 5 bases and J 5 bases; bases outside gene matches: 13. The CDR3 reads CASSRSRTGPLETQYF. The CDR3 region has the DNA TGTGCCAGCAGCCGCTCGCGGACAGGGCCCCTGGAGACCCAGTACTTC.

V gene TRBV11-1 combines with J gene TRBJ2-3; D perhaps matches TRBD2 (5 bases). The CDR3 is 15 residues long. V lost 6 bases, J lost 0 bases, and 13 bases lay in between. Germline V gene lookup returns CDR1 SGHAT and CDR2 FQDESV (reference sequence). The CDR3, as DNA: TGTGCCAGCAGGTTGAGGGCTCCTAGCACAGATACGCAGTATTTT. It is translated as CASRLRAPSTDTQYF.

The table lists this clone with a few counts. The rearrangement joins TRBV27 to TRBJ1-5, with a weak D call TRBD1 (6 bases). Deletions cut 8 bases from V and 1 base from J, with 12 bases between. This CDR3 contains 14 residues. The V gene's germline CDR1 is MNHEY and CDR2 SMNVEV (reference sequence). CDR3: CASRGGQSNQPQHF. CDR3 in DNA: TGTGCCAGCCGGGGCGGACAGAGCAATCAGCCCCAGCATTTT.

This clone appeared a few times. CDR3 nucleotides: TGTGCCAGCAGTCCCCAGGGTGGCGGCTACACCTTC. Its translation is CASSPQGGGYTF. The gene calls are TRBV2 and TRBJ1-2; perhaps TRBD1 as D (5 bases). This CDR3 has 12 amino acids. The germline gives CDR1 SNHLY, CDR2 FYNNEI. Trimming cost V 5 bases and J 8 bases, with 12 bases left between them.

This clone was detected only a few times. V and J are TRBV30 and TRBJ1-5; D is uncertain. Looked up from germline, CDR1 is GTSNPN and CDR2 is SVGIG (reference sequence). CDR3 size: 14 residues. Deletions cut 1 base from V and 2 bases from J, with 9 bases between. The CDR3 is CAWSGVGGNQPQHF. The CDR3 DNA sequence: TGTGCCTGGAGTGGGGTGGGAGGCAATCAGCCCCAGCATTTT.

This chain uses TRBV27 with TRBJ1-2, with D tentatively TRBD1 (6 bases). V gave up 4 bases and J gave up 4 bases, with 19 bases separating them. Germline V CDR1 and CDR2: MNHEY, SMNVEV (reference sequence). The CDR3 sequence is 16 residues long. CDR3 bases: TGTGCCAGCAGTTATTCCTGGACAGCCACCCCCTATGGCTACACCTTC. As protein: CASSYSWTATPYGYTF.

The CDR3 DNA reads TGTGCCAGCAGTCCGACAGGGCTCAGGGAGCTGTTTTTT. Its protein product is CASSPTGLRELFF. The chain couples TRBV28 to TRBJ2-2, with TRBD1 identical over 7 bases. Germline trimming cut 5 bases from V and 9 bases from J; bases unmatched to any gene: 6. The CDR3 runs 13 residues. Germline CDR1 is MDHEN and CDR2 is SYDVKM.

The V call is TRBV18, the J call TRBJ2-2, with a tentative D call TRBD1 (6 bases). Trimming stripped 6 bases from V and 4 bases from J, with 15 bases between. The CDR3 covers 15 residues. Germline loops: CDR1 KGHSH, CDR2 LQKENI. The CDR3, as DNA: TGTGCCAGCTCTCCTACACAGGGAAGCACCGGGGAGCTGTTTTTT. Translation gives CASSPTQGSTGELFF.

The chain couples TRBV27 to TRBJ1-2, with a possible D match to TRBD1 (5 bases). Germline V gene sequence: CDR1 MNHEY, CDR2 SMNVEV (reference sequence). This CDR3 is built from 15 residues. V was pared by 2 bases and J by 7 bases, with 17 bases between. The CDR3 DNA is TGTGCCAGCAGTTTAGGGGCAGCCCTAGATAGTGGCTACACCTTC. The encoded protein is CASSLGAALDSGYTF.

The rearrangement uses TRBV30 and TRBJ1-1; D ambiguous. The CDR3 extends over 12 amino acids. Germline values: CDR1 GTSNPN, CDR2 SVGIG (reference sequence). Trimming cost V 2 bases and J 8 bases, with 12 bases left between them. As DNA, the CDR3 is TGTGCCTGGAGTCCTGGGAGTAGCGAAGCTTTCTTT. Translating it yields CAWSPGSSEAFF.